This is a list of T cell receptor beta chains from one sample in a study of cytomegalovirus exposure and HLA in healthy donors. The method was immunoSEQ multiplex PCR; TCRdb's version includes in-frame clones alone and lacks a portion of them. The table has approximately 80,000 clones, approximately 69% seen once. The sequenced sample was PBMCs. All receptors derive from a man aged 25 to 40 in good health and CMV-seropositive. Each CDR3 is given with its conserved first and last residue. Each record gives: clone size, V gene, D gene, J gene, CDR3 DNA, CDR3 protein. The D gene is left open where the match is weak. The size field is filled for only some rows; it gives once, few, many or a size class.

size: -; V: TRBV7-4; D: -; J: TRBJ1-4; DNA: TGTGCCAGCAGCTTAGCGCGGAGTGTTCAGGGATCCGATGAAAAACTGTTTTTT; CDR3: CASSLARSVQGSDEKLFF
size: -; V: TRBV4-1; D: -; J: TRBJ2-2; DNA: TGCGCCAGCAGCCAAGCTACCTCGAACACCGGGGAGCTGTTTTTT; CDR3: CASSQATSNTGELFF
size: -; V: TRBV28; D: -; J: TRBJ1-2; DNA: TGTGCCAGCAGTTTATCCGGGACACCGAACTATGGCTACACCTTC; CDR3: CASSLSGTPNYGYTF
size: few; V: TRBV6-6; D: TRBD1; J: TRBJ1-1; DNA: TGTGCCAGCACCCCGGGACAGGTTAGTGAAGCTTTCTTT; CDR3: CASTPGQVSEAFF
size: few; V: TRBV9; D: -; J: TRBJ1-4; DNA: TGTGCCAGCAGCGTAGGGCCGTCTAATGAAAAACTGTTTTTT; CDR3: CASSVGPSNEKLFF
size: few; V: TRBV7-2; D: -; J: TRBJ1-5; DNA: TGTGCCAGCAGCTTAAGCGGGGGGGGCAATCAGCCCCAGCATTTT; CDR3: CASSLSGGGNQPQHF
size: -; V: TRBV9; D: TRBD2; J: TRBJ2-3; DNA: TGTGCCAGCAGCGTAGGGGCCCTAGGGGGCCTAGCGGGAGGGCCGGGAGATACGCAGTATTTT; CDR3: CASSVGALGGLAGGPGDTQYF
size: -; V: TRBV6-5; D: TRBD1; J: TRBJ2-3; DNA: TGTGCCAGCAGTTACATCAGGGGGCCGCAAACAGATACGCAGTATTTT; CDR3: CASSYIRGPQTDTQYF
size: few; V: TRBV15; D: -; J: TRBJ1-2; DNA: TGTGCCACCAGCAGAGATCAATGGGCAGCCTATGGCTACACCTTC; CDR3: CATSRDQWAAYGYTF
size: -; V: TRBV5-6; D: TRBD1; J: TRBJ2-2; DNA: TGTGCCAGCAGCTTGGCCGGACAGGGGACCACCGGGGAGCTGTTTTTT; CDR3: CASSLAGQGTTGELFF
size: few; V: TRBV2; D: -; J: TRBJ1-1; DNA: TGTGCCAGCCTACCGGGAGTAAACACTGAAGCTTTCTTT; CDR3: CASLPGVNTEAFF
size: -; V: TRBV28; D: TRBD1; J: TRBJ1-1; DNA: TGTGCCAGTCTCTTGACAGGGATGAACACTGAAGCTTTCTTT; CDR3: CASLLTGMNTEAFF
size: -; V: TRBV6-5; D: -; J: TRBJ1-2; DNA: TGTGCCAGCAGTTACTCCCGGGGGGGCTACCCCTTC; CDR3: CASSYSRGGYPF
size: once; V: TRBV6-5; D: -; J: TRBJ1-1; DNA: TGTGCCAGCAGAAACACAGGGAACACTGAAGCTTTCTTT; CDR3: CASRNTGNTEAFF